Following are 18 T cell receptor beta chains from one sample sequenced in a study of blood T cell repertoires in COVID-19. The assay was immunoSEQ multiplex PCR, and TCRdb's table has in-frame clones only and misses some. The data contain 90,000 to 100,000 clones, under 85% of them singletons. Sequenced: peripheral blood. These receptors originate from a human donor in a cohort sampled during active COVID-19.

This clone was seen a single time. The rearrangement uses TRBV7-2 and TRBJ1-2; TRBD1 aligns across 8 bases. The CDR3 consists of 15 residues. V lost 5 bases and J lost 6; bases outside the gene matches: 11. The germline V gene encodes CDR1 SGHTA and CDR2 FQGNSA. Here the CDR3 reads CASSHDSGTGNGYTF. CDR3 nucleotide sequence: TGTGCCAGCAGCCATGACTCCGGGACAGGCAATGGCTACACCTTC.

The chain has TRBV28 and TRBJ1-1; a weak D match, TRBD1 (6 bases). Trimming pared 5 bases from V and 4 bases from J, leaving 17 bases between. CDR3 size: 15 residues. Germline V gives CDR1 MDHEN, CDR2 SYDVKM. This CDR3 reads CASSVITGYGTEAFF. The CDR3 bases are TGTGCCAGCAGTGTGATAACAGGGTATGGCACTGAAGCTTTCTTT.

This clone was seen ten or more times. This chain joins TRBV9 and TRBJ2-1; TRBD2 matches 15 bases. J was trimmed by 7 bases and V by 6 bases; bases with no gene match: 8. The germline gives CDR1 SGDLS, CDR2 YYNGEE. CDR3 length: 16 amino acids. The DNA of the CDR3 is TGTGCCAGCACCGGGACTAGCGGGAGGAGGAGAAATGAGCAGTTCTTC. It codes for CASTGTSGRRRNEQFF.

The rearrangement links TRBV28 to TRBJ1-5; unclear D gene. This CDR3 region has 17 residues. The V gene's germline CDR1 is MDHEN and CDR2 SYDVKM. V lost 3 bases and J 3 bases, leaving 18 bases between the germline ends. CDR3 amino acids: CASSFRGWGGNNQPQHF. The DNA for the CDR3 is TGTGCCAGCAGTTTCCGCGGCTGGGGAGGTAACAATCAGCCCCAGCATTTT.

V and J are TRBV15 and TRBJ2-1; a weak D match, TRBD1 (6 bases). Germline CDR1 is LNHNV and CDR2 is YYDKDF (reference sequence). The CDR3 extends over 16 amino acids. The germline V and J ends were trimmed by 0 bases and 6 bases, with 15 bases remaining between them. The CDR3 protein is CATSRDRSTGLNEQFF. For the CDR3, the DNA is TGTGCCACCAGCAGAGATCGGAGCACAGGGCTCAATGAGCAGTTCTTC.

This clone has only one observation. The chain joins TRBV7-3 to TRBJ2-3; TRBD2 matches at 12 bases. CDR3 length: 18 amino acids. After removal of 0 bases from V and 4 bases from J, the junction contained 8 bases not matched to a gene. The V gene's germline CDR1 is SGHTA and CDR2 FQGTGA. The CDR3, as DNA: TGTGCCAGCAGCTTAACCCCACTAGCGGGGGGCGGGGCAGATACGCAGTATTTT. This gives the protein CASSLTPLAGGGADTQYF.

This clone was seen a few times. The rearrangement joins TRBV11-2 to TRBJ2-7, with a weak D call TRBD2 (6 bases). CDR1 is SGHAT and CDR2 is FQNNGV in the germline V gene. The CDR3 consists of 16 residues. V gave up 4 bases and J gave up 1 base, with 17 bases separating them. For the CDR3, the DNA is TGTGCCAGCAGCTCTCAACGCGGGGCCTTATCCTACGAGCAGTACTTC. This sequence encodes CASSSQRGALSYEQYF. The variable domain in full, with the rest retrieved from reference TRBV11-2 and TRBJ2-7, is EAGVAQSPRYKIIEKRQSVAFWCNPISGHATLYWYQQILGQGPKLLIQFQNNGVVDDSQLPKDRFSAERLKGVDSTLKIQPAKLEDSAVYLCASSSQRGALSYEQYFGPGTRLTVT.

The chain links TRBV12-3 or TRBV12-4 to TRBJ2-7, with a tentative D call TRBD1 (6 bases). The CDR3 has 12 amino acids. V lost 6 bases and J 4 bases, leaving 10 bases between the germline ends. CDR3 region: CASSPGQYEQYF. DNA of the CDR3: TGTGCCAGCAGCCCCGGACAGTACGAGCAGTACTTC.

This chain uses TRBV24-1 with TRBJ1-5, with a weak D call TRBD1 (6 bases). This CDR3 region has 15 residues. The ends were cut back, 7 bases at V and 0 bases at J, with 12 bases in the middle. The germline CDR1 and CDR2 sequences are KGHDR and SFDVKD. The CDR3: CATRQGKGSNQPQHF. Written as DNA, the CDR3 is TGTGCCACCAGACAGGGAAAAGGTAGCAATCAGCCCCAGCATTTT.

V gene TRBV15 combines with J gene TRBJ2-1, with 7 nucleotides matching TRBD2. The CDR3 covers 15 residues. Unmatched junction bases numbered 9, after V lost 6 bases and J lost 4 bases. Germline-derived CDR1 and CDR2 are LNHNV and YYDKDF (reference sequence). The CDR3 DNA is TGTGCCACCAGTCCGGGGAGGGCCCTATACAATGAGCAGTTCTTC. This encodes CATSPGRALYNEQFF.

The chain is built from TRBV29-1 and TRBJ2-7, with TRBD1 as a possible D gene (6 bases). The germline V gene has CDR1 SQVTM and CDR2 ANQGSEA. Deletions cut 7 bases from V and 1 base from J, with 17 bases between. The CDR3 has 14 residues. In DNA, the CDR3 is TGCAGCGCACGTTACAGGGACCCATCCTACGAGCAGTACTTC. It yields the protein CSARYRDPSYEQYF.

This chain joins TRBV6-5 and TRBJ2-5, with 8 bases matching TRBD1. V gave up 2 bases and J gave up 4 bases; unmatched junction bases: 6. From germline, CDR1 is MNHEY and CDR2 SVGAGI. The CDR3 contains 15 residues. Here the CDR3 DNA reads TGTGCCAGCAGTTACAACGTCAGGGGGCCAGAGACCCAGTACTTC. Its protein product is CASSYNVRGPETQYF.

V is TRBV5-6 and J is TRBJ1-5; 7 bases line up with TRBD1. Germline trimming cut 3 bases from V and 7 bases from J; bases unmatched to any gene: 7. Germline lookup yields CDR1 SGHDT and CDR2 YYEEEE. This CDR3 is 14 amino acids long. CDR3 in amino acids: CASSSGTASQPQHF. CDR3 nucleotides: TGTGCCAGCAGCTCAGGGACAGCGAGCCAGCCCCAGCATTTT. The variable domain in full, completed from reference TRBV5-6 and TRBJ1-5, reads DAGVTQSPTHLIKTRGQQVTLRCSPKSGHDTVSWYQQALGQGPQFIFQYYEEEERQRGNFPDRFSGHQFPNYSSELNVNALLLGDSALYLCASSSGTASQPQHFGDGTRLSIL.

This sequence joins TRBV2 and TRBJ1-2; 8 positions match TRBD1. V lost 6 bases, J lost 8 bases, and 8 bases stayed unmatched. The CDR3 has 13 amino acids. CDR1 and CDR2 from the germline V gene are SNHLY and FYNNEI. CDR3 sequence: CASSADRGYGYTF. CDR3 nucleotide sequence: TGTGCCAGCAGCGCTGACAGGGGCTACGGCTACACCTTC.

The chain combines TRBV13 with TRBJ2-5, with 7 bases identical to TRBD2. CDR3 length: 16 residues. Trimming at V came to 5 bases and at J to 3 bases, leaving 12 bases not matched to a gene. Looked up from germline, CDR1 is PRHDT and CDR2 is FYEKMQ (reference sequence). The CDR3 region is CASSLRRDYPKETQYF. In DNA form, the CDR3 reads TGTGCCAGCAGCCTCCGAAGGGACTACCCCAAAGAGACCCAGTACTTC. The variable domain in full, with the rest retrieved from reference TRBV13 and TRBJ2-5, is AAGVIQSPRHLIKEKRETATLKCYPIPRHDTVYWYQQGPGQDPQFLISFYEKMQSDKGSIPDRFSAQQFSDYHSELNMSSLELGDSALYFCASSLRRDYPKETQYFGPGTRLLVL.

The chain employs TRBV4-2 and TRBJ1-2, with 8 positions matching TRBD1. There are 14 residues in the CDR3. Trimming at V came to 0 bases and at J to 4 bases, leaving 1 base not matched to a gene. The germline V gene encodes CDR1 LGHNA and CDR2 YNFKEQ. Written as DNA, the CDR3 is TGTGCCAGCAGCCAAGACAGGGGGCCCTATGGCTACACCTTC. Protein sequence: CASSQDRGPYGYTF.

This sequence joins TRBV5-1 and TRBJ2-2; 7 bases line up with TRBD2. The junction had 5 bases not matched to a gene; V was cut back by 4 bases and J by 2 bases. CDR1 SGHRS and CDR2 YFSETQ come from the germline V gene. This CDR3 spans 15 amino acids. CDR3 nucleotide sequence: TGCGCCAGCAGCCCCAGCGGGATTAACACCGGGGAGCTGTTTTTT. It yields the protein CASSPSGINTGELFF. The full variable domain, its missing parts supplied by reference TRBV5-1 and TRBJ2-2, is KAGVTQTPRYLIKTRGQQVTLSCSPISGHRSVSWYQQTPGQGLQFLFEYFSETQRNKGNFPGRFSGRQFSNSRSEMNVSTLELGDSALYLCASSPSGINTGELFFGEGSRLTVL.

The genes are TRBV12-3 or TRBV12-4 and TRBJ2-1, with a weak D call TRBD1 (6 bases). Trimming cost V 5 bases and J 8 bases, with 13 bases left between them. CDR3 length equals 13 residues. The CDR3 reads CASSEQGGYEQFF. The DNA of the CDR3 is TGTGCCAGCAGTGAACAGGGTGGTTATGAGCAGTTCTTC.